What follows describes a single T cell receptor beta chain. Clones were sequenced by immunoSEQ multiplex PCR, and TCRdb holds only the in-frame ones, with some missing. The sample lists roughly 130,000 clones; 75% to 95% were seen once. The data belong to a study of control samples from healthy donors and cancer patients. V dropped 3 bases and J dropped 4 bases, with 16 bases sitting between them. This CDR3 has 15 amino acids. Germline CDR1 and CDR2: MGHDK and SYGVNS. The sequence was collected from a young man in good health. Specimen: blood. The chain carries TRBV25-1 and TRBJ2-7; possibly TRBD1 for D (6 bases). The DNA for the CDR3 is TGTGCCAGCAGTGATGGGCAGGGGATCTATTACGAGCAGTACTTC. This sequence encodes CASSDGQGIYYEQYF.